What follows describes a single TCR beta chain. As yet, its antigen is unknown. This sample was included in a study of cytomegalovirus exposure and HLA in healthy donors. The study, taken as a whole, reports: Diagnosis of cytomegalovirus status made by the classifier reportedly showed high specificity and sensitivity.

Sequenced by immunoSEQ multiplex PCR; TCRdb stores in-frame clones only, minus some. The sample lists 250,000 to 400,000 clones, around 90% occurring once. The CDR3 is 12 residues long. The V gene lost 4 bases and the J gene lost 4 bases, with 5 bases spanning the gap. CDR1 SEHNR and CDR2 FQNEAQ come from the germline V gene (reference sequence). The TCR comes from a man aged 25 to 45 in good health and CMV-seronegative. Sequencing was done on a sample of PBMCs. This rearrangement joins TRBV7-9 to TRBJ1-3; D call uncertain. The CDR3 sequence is CASSSEGNTIYF. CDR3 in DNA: TGTGCCAGCAGCTCAGAAGGAAACACCATATATTTT.